Presented here are 24 T cell receptor beta chains from one specimen sequenced in a study of cytomegalovirus exposure and HLA in healthy donors. Primers included in the PCR were 60 Vbeta and 13 Jbeta primers. Assay used: immunoSEQ multiplex PCR; TCRdb lists only in-frame clones, some missing. The data show under 200,000 clones, with approximately 82% seen just once and less than 2% held by the top ten. The sample comprised PBMCs. The receptors come from a male donor in good health and CMV-seronegative.

V usage is TRBV6-1 and J usage is TRBJ2-2, with D perhaps matching TRBD2 (6 bases). Germline CDR1 reads MNHNS; CDR2 reads SASEGT. Trimming took off 4 bases at V and 2 bases at J, with 11 bases between the two ends. CDR3 length: 15 residues. In DNA form, the CDR3 reads TGTGCCAGCAGTGGGGGGACTTTAAACACCGGGGAGCTGTTTTTT. It yields the protein CASSGGTLNTGELFF.

The V call is TRBV18, the J call TRBJ1-3; no clear D. Looked up from germline, CDR1 is KGHSH and CDR2 is LQKENI. The CDR3 is made up of 14 amino acids. The V and J ends lost 3 bases and 2 bases respectively, with 8 bases between them. Here the CDR3 DNA reads TGTGCCAGCTCACCCCCAGGCGCTGGAAACACCATATATTTT. It specifies CASSPPGAGNTIYF. Together with reference TRBV18 and TRBJ1-3, the CDR3 gives the full variable domain: NAGVMQNPRHLVRRRGQEARLRCSPMKGHSHVYWYRQLPEEGLKFMVYLQKENIIDESGMPKERFSAEFPKEGPSILRIQQVVRGDSAAYFCASSPPGAGNTIYFGEGSWLTVV.

The chain uses TRBV7-9 and TRBJ2-1; 10 bases agree with TRBD2. CDR1 is SEHNR, CDR2 FQNEAQ, per germline (reference sequence). The V and J ends lost 5 bases and 1 base, in that order; junction bases with no gene match: 8. The CDR3 covers 17 residues. CDR3 amino acids: CASSPRIAGGSYNEQFF. For the CDR3, the DNA is TGTGCCAGCAGCCCCAGAATAGCGGGGGGATCCTACAATGAGCAGTTCTTC.

This chain uses TRBV6-5 with TRBJ1-2; 11 bases match TRBD1. This CDR3 has 14 residues. Germline-derived CDR1 and CDR2 are MNHEY and SVGAGI. The junction had 4 bases not matched to a gene; V was cut back by 6 bases and J by 4 bases. The CDR3 is CASRDRGRTYGYTF. CDR3 in DNA: TGTGCCAGCAGGGACAGGGGGCGCACCTATGGCTACACCTTC.

The chain combines TRBV11-2 with TRBJ2-2, with 7 bases that match TRBD1. V lost 1 base, J lost 6 bases, and 11 bases stayed unmatched. This CDR3 has 17 residues. Germline-derived CDR1 and CDR2 are SGHAT and FQNNGV. In DNA, the CDR3 is TGTGCCAGCAGCTTAGCCTTAAAAGGGGGCCCCGCCGGGGAGCTGTTTTTT. Its protein is CASSLALKGGPAGELFF. Full variable domain (remainder filled in from reference TRBV11-2 and TRBJ2-2): EAGVAQSPRYKIIEKRQSVAFWCNPISGHATLYWYQQILGQGPKLLIQFQNNGVVDDSQLPKDRFSAERLKGVDSTLKIQPAKLEDSAVYLCASSLALKGGPAGELFFGEGSRLTVL.

The chain recombines TRBV15 with TRBJ1-1; maybe TRBD1 (5 bases). Germline CDR1 is LNHNV and CDR2 is YYDKDF (reference sequence). V lost 1 base, J lost 6 bases, and 18 bases lay in between. The CDR3 length is 16 residues. The CDR3 region is CATSRAQGPSGAEAFF. CDR3 coding DNA: TGTGCCACCAGCAGAGCCCAGGGACCGTCGGGGGCTGAAGCTTTCTTT.

V and J are TRBV6-6 and TRBJ2-3; D ambiguous. This CDR3 has 15 residues. Deletions cut 6 bases from V and 5 bases from J, with 18 bases between. Per germline, CDR1 MNHNY and CDR2 SVGAGI (reference sequence). In DNA, the CDR3 is TGTGCCAGCAGCGTTTCCCCACTTTCGCAAGATACGCAGTATTTT. Amino acid sequence: CASSVSPLSQDTQYF.

This clone was seen a handful of times. J is TRBJ2-7 and V is TRBV19; 10 nucleotides match TRBD2. The germline V gene encodes CDR1 LNHDA and CDR2 SQIVND (reference sequence). The V segment lost 5 bases and the J segment 3 bases; nucleotides outside the gene matches: 4. The CDR3 totals 14 residues. In nucleotides, the CDR3 is TGTGCCAGTAGTGTCTCTAGCGGGGGCTACGAGCAGTACTTC. Amino acid sequence: CASSVSSGGYEQYF. The full variable domain, its missing parts supplied by reference TRBV19 and TRBJ2-7, is DGGITQSPKYLFRKEGQNVTLSCEQNLNHDAMYWYRQDPGQGLRLIYYSQIVNDFQKGDIAEGYSVSREKKESFPLTVTSAQKNPTAFYLCASSVSSGGYEQYFGPGTRLTVT.

CDR3 nucleotides: TGTGCCAGCAGCCAAGAGGGACAGTCAAGCTATGGCTACACCTTC. Its translation: CASSQEGQSSYGYTF. This chain uses TRBV4-2 with TRBJ1-2; 7 bases fit TRBD1. This CDR3 has 15 residues. The germline CDR1 and CDR2 sequences are LGHNA and YNFKEQ. The V and J ends lost 0 bases and 4 bases, in that order; junction bases with no gene match: 5.

The J gene is TRBJ2-3, the V gene TRBV7-9; D call uncertain. V dropped 1 base and J dropped 2 bases, with 7 bases sitting between them. The length of the CDR3 is 14 residues. CDR1 and CDR2 (germline): SEHNR, FQNEAQ (reference sequence). Written as DNA, the CDR3 is TGTGCCAGCAGCTTAGATGGCTTCACAGATACGCAGTATTTT. It translates to CASSLDGFTDTQYF.

The chain recombines TRBV4-1 with TRBJ2-3; 9 bases are a match to TRBD2. Germline CDR1 and CDR2: MGHRA and YSYEKL. This CDR3 region has 16 residues. Trimming took 4 bases from V and 4 from J; bases not matched to a gene: 9. CDR3 sequence reads: CASSPMAGGYADTQYF. In nucleotides, the CDR3 is TGCGCCAGCAGCCCGATGGCGGGAGGGTACGCAGATACGCAGTATTTT.

The chain carries TRBV12-5 and TRBJ1-2, with 7 bases fitting TRBD1. CDR1 is LGHNT, CDR2 FRNRAP, per germline. The junction had 4 bases not matched to a gene; V was cut back by 5 bases and J by 4 bases. The CDR3 is made up of 13 amino acids. CDR3 protein: CASGNGTVYGYTF. The CDR3, as DNA: TGTGCTAGTGGTAACGGGACAGTCTATGGCTACACCTTC.

The chain employs TRBV6-5 and TRBJ1-1; D possibly corresponds to TRBD1 (6 bases). This CDR3 contains 14 residues. Germline V lookup: CDR1 MNHEY, CDR2 SVGAGI. V shed 2 bases and J shed 0 bases, with 7 bases lying between them. This chain's CDR3 is CASSYDRMNTEAFF. CDR3 nucleotides: TGTGCCAGCAGTTACGACAGGATGAACACTGAAGCTTTCTTT.

This clone was seen a few times. The gene calls are TRBV18 and TRBJ2-7; D is perhaps TRBD2 (6 bases). V was clipped by 1 base and J by 0 bases, with 10 bases between them. Looked up from germline, CDR1 is KGHSH and CDR2 is LQKENI. This CDR3 comprises 15 residues. For the CDR3, the DNA is TGTGCCAGCTCACCACTGCTGGGGGGCTCCTACGAGCAGTACTTC. This codes for CASSPLLGGSYEQYF.

The chain employs TRBV2 and TRBJ2-2; possible D gene TRBD1, 5 bases. The CDR3 spans 14 residues. Germline V CDR1 and CDR2: SNHLY, FYNNEI. V dropped 4 bases and J dropped 2 bases, with 8 bases sitting between them. The CDR3 sequence is CASSGTPNTGELFF. The CDR3 DNA reads as TGTGCCAGCAGTGGGACACCCAACACCGGGGAGCTGTTTTTT.

This chain joins TRBV27 and TRBJ1-6, with D possibly matching TRBD1 (5 bases). Trimming took 6 bases from V and 10 from J, leaving 19 bases between them. The CDR3 is 15 amino acids. From germline, CDR1 is MNHEY and CDR2 SMNVEV (reference sequence). DNA for the CDR3: TGTGCCAGCAGGAGGCGGGGGGGGAAAGGATCACCCCTCCACTTT. Translation: CASRRRGGKGSPLHF.

The genes are TRBV6-1 and TRBJ2-3; D possibly corresponds to TRBD1 (5 bases). Per the germline V gene, CDR1 is MNHNS and CDR2 is SASEGT. The CDR3 covers 14 residues. Trimming took off 7 bases at V and 1 base at J, with 12 bases between the two ends. The CDR3 spells CASMVAGRTDTQYF. CDR3 DNA sequence: TGTGCCAGCATGGTGGCAGGGCGCACAGATACGCAGTATTTT.

This chain's CDR3 is CASSLEGGSPQPQHF. The CDR3 DNA sequence: TGTGCCAGCAGCTTGGAGGGGGGGTCTCCTCAGCCCCAGCATTTT. V usage is TRBV11-2 and J usage is TRBJ1-5; D is possibly TRBD1 (6 bases). Deletions cut 3 bases from V and 6 bases from J, with 15 bases between. The CDR3 covers 15 residues. Germline CDR1 and CDR2: SGHAT and FQNNGV.

This chain connects TRBV11-1 to TRBJ2-3; D is undetermined. The length of the CDR3 is 15 residues. V lost 3 bases to trimming and J lost 3 bases, with 13 bases between them. Per germline, CDR1 SGHAT and CDR2 FQDESV (reference sequence). As DNA, the CDR3 is TGTGCCAGCAGCTTCCAGCGCCGAAGGACAGATACGCAGTATTTT. This sequence encodes CASSFQRRRTDTQYF.

This clone is a singleton in its sample. V gene TRBV11-2 combines with J gene TRBJ1-2, with D maybe TRBD1 (6 bases). Germline V lookup: CDR1 SGHAT, CDR2 FQNNGV. The germline V and J ends were trimmed by 3 bases and 1 base, with 6 bases remaining between them. The CDR3 loop spans 13 amino acids. In DNA, the CDR3 is TGTGCCAGCAGCTTGGACAGTAACTATGGCTACACCTTC. Its translation is CASSLDSNYGYTF.

This clone was observed a single time. The rearrangement joins TRBV7-9 to TRBJ1-1; 7 positions match TRBD1. The CDR3 covers 14 residues. Trimming removed 5 bases from V and 4 bases from J; junction bases left unmatched: 7. Germline assignment: CDR1 SEHNR and CDR2 FQNEAQ (reference sequence). CDR3 DNA sequence: TGTGCCAGCAGCGCCGAGACAGGGTTCACTGAAGCTTTCTTT. It specifies CASSAETGFTEAFF. The whole variable domain, remainder taken from reference TRBV7-9 and TRBJ1-1, is DTGVSQNPRHKITKRGQNVTFRCDPISEHNRLYWYRQTLGQGPEFLTYFQNEAQLEKSRLLSDRFSAERPKGSFSTLEIQRTEQGDSAMYLCASSAETGFTEAFFGQGTRLTVV.

The rearrangement uses TRBV9 and TRBJ2-2, with D possibly being TRBD2 (7 bases). Germline CDR1 reads SGDLS; CDR2 reads YYNGEE. The CDR3 is 17 amino acids. V gave up 7 bases and J gave up 4 bases, with 23 bases separating them. Here the CDR3 reads CASFPEGGAKSTGELFF. The CDR3 DNA reads as TGTGCCAGCTTTCCAGAGGGGGGGGCTAAGAGCACCGGGGAGCTGTTTTTT.

This clone was detected only a few times. The rearrangement links TRBV7-6 to TRBJ1-5; D is perhaps TRBD1 (5 bases). V gave up 5 bases and J gave up 1 base, with 9 bases separating them. Germline CDR1 is SGHVS and CDR2 is FNYEAQ. This CDR3 spans 14 amino acids. The DNA for the CDR3 is TGTGCCAGCAGCCAGGGAGGGAGCAATCAGCCCCAGCATTTT. This sequence encodes CASSQGGSNQPQHF.

V is TRBV13 and J is TRBJ2-1; 9 bases fit TRBD2. Germline assignment: CDR1 PRHDT and CDR2 FYEKMQ (reference sequence). This CDR3 comprises 21 residues. V was clipped by 5 bases and J by 3 bases; unmatched bases: 23. As DNA, the CDR3 is TGTGCCAGCAGCGAAGAAGCGGGGGGCTCGGCGGGGGCTAGCGACTACAATGAGCAGTTCTTC. It translates to CASSEEAGGSAGASDYNEQFF.